The present T cell receptor beta chain was sequenced within a study of ipilimumab plus nivolumab after autologous stem cell transplantation. Study details: Patients received a median of about 5 ipilimumab and roughly 8 nivolumab doses. Study-level points and caveats: Authors suggest TCR repertoire, Treg phenotype and gut microbiota support further study.

Germline V gene data show CDR1 as ENHRY and CDR2 as SYGVKD. The CDR3 totals 14 residues. The V end was cut by 2 bases, the J end by 5 bases, with 12 bases between. Patients received nivolumab 3 mg/kg at weeks 1, 4, 7, 10, then fortnightly to week 26. The table lists this clone with a count of one. The antigen is undetermined. Sequenced by immunoSEQ multiplex PCR; TCRdb stores in-frame clones only, minus some. The repertoire holds over 15,000 clones, with around 82% as singletons. V and J are TRBV10-3 and TRBJ2-5; D possibly corresponds to TRBD1 (5 bases). The TCR originated in a male donor with diffuse large B-cell lymphoma. Here the sequenced sample was PBMCs, taken in a trial of ipilimumab plus nivolumab as post-transplant consolidation. CDR3 sequence: CAISEDSVPETQYF. The DNA of the CDR3 is TGTGCCATCAGTGAGGACAGTGTCCCCGAGACCCAGTACTTC.